Below are 9 T cell receptor beta chains sequenced from a single sample in a study of CD8+CD57+ T cells in acquired aplastic anemia. CDR3 and TCR beta VDJ profiling relied on genomic DNA as the template. From the reads, TCRdb called clonotypes with MiXCR, one entry per CDR3 protein. The sample lists roughly 280,000 distinct CDR3 sequences, about three fifths seen once, with under 1.5% in the top ten. It was patients with CD8+CD57+ cell expansion by flow cytometry who were chosen for sequencing. Specimen: sorted CD4+, CD8+, or CD8+CD57+ T cells (not recorded which) from PBMCs. The source of these receptors is a human donor with aplastic anemia.

This clonotype was seen only a few times. The chain carries TRBV20-1 and TRBJ1-2; TRBD1 matches 9 bases. The junction had 3 bases not matched to a gene; V was cut back by 5 bases and J by 5 bases. The germline V gene has CDR1 DFQATT and CDR2 SNEGSKA (reference sequence). CDR3 length: 12 residues. CDR3 nucleotides: TGCAGTGCTCCGACAGGGGGATATGGCTACACCTTC. It yields the protein CSAPTGGYGYTF.

There are many counts of this clonotype. The V and J genes are TRBV29-1 and TRBJ2-1; the D is unclear. This CDR3 is 15 amino acids long. The V and J ends lost 3 bases and 0 bases respectively, with 12 bases between them. Per germline, CDR1 SQVTM and CDR2 ANQGSEA. The CDR3 region is CSVDPGVGSYNEQFF. The DNA for the CDR3 is TGCAGCGTTGATCCCGGAGTCGGCTCCTACAATGAGCAGTTCTTC.

This clonotype was detected many times. The V and J genes are TRBV2 and TRBJ1-3; 8 bases are a match to TRBD1. Germline V CDR1 and CDR2: SNHLY, FYNNEI. CDR3 size: 15 residues. V lost 7 bases to trimming and J lost 0 bases; unmatched junction nucleotides: 5. CDR3 protein: CASKGQAISGNTIYF. DNA for the CDR3: TGTGCCAGCAAGGGACAGGCTATCTCTGGAAACACCATATATTTT.

This clonotype was seen at least ten times. The chain uses TRBV5-5 and TRBJ1-1, with unresolved D. Germline lookup yields CDR1 SGHKS and CDR2 YYEKEE (reference sequence). This CDR3 contains 12 residues. Trimming took 6 bases from V and 10 from J, leaving 16 bases between them. The CDR3 is CASILAPAGAFF. The CDR3 nucleotides read TGTGCCAGCATCCTGGCCCCGGCGGGAGCTTTCTTT.

This clonotype was seen repeatedly, ten times or more. The chain combines TRBV20-1 with TRBJ2-1, with D possibly being TRBD1 or TRBD2 (5 bases each). The CDR3 extends over 16 amino acids. The germline V gene encodes CDR1 DFQATT and CDR2 SNEGSKA (reference sequence). The V gene lost 5 bases and the J gene lost 0 bases, with 17 bases spanning the gap. The CDR3 DNA sequence: TGCAGTGCTTCCCCACGAGGGGCAAGCTCCTACAATGAGCAGTTCTTC. Amino acids: CSASPRGASSYNEQFF.

This clonotype occurred many times. The chain joins TRBV19 to TRBJ1-2, with 9 bases lining up with TRBD1. Germline values: CDR1 LNHDA, CDR2 SQIVND (reference sequence). This CDR3 has 14 residues. The V segment lost 5 bases and the J segment 3 bases; nucleotides outside the gene matches: 4. The CDR3: CASSGGTGHYGYTF. For the CDR3, the DNA is TGTGCCAGTAGTGGGGGGACAGGGCACTATGGCTACACCTTC.

This clonotype has more than one count but fewer than ten. The chain joins TRBV2 to TRBJ2-1; the D gene is possibly TRBD2 (5 bases). This CDR3 region has 13 residues. Between the trimmed V and J ends, which lost 0 bases and 9 bases, there was a span of 9 bases. Germline CDR1 SNHLY, CDR2 FYNNEI. CDR3 sequence: CASSEARVGEQFF. Here the CDR3 DNA reads TGTGCCAGCAGTGAAGCGCGGGTGGGTGAGCAGTTCTTC.

This clonotype was picked up many times. This chain joins TRBV5-1 and TRBJ1-1; tentatively, D is TRBD1 (5 bases). The V end lost 3 bases, the J end lost 4 bases, and 13 bases lay between the germline ends. This CDR3 comprises 14 residues. Germline-derived CDR1 and CDR2 are SGHRS and YFSETQ. This chain's CDR3 is CASSSGTVGTEAFF. CDR3 nucleotides: TGCGCCAGCAGCTCTGGGACGGTGGGCACTGAAGCTTTCTTT.

The rearrangement links TRBV20-1 to TRBJ1-2; D gene uncertain. Germline values: CDR1 DFQATT, CDR2 SNEGSKA (reference sequence). This CDR3 comprises 11 residues. V dropped 0 bases and J dropped 1 base, with 0 bases sitting between them. CDR3 in DNA: TGCAGTGCTAGAGATAACTATGGCTACACCTTC. Protein product: CSARDNYGYTF.